This is a list of T cell receptor beta chains from one sample in a study of regulatory T cells in long-lasting Graves disease. MiXCR, applied by TCRdb to the multiplex PCR reads, yields one record per CDR3 protein. The sample includes 350,000 to 550,000 distinct CDR3 sequences, 14% to 15% of them seen just once. A further study also used this sample, focusing on T cells in Graves' hyperthyroidism and ophthalmopathy.

The sequenced sample was peripheral blood mononuclear cells (PBMCs), obtained at new diagnosis, from a patient treated with antithyroid drugs. The receptors shown here come from a woman in her twenties or thirties with Graves disease. Both conserved end residues are part of each CDR3. D genes are given only for firm matches. Size tells how often a clone was seen (once, few, many) or the class of an expanded clone, and some rows leave it out.

size | J | D | V | CDR3 | DNA
many | TRBJ2-2 | NA | TRBV20-1 | CSARVAGNTGELFF | TGCAGTGCTAGAGTGGCGGGAAACACCGGGGAGCTGTTTTTT
NA | TRBJ1-3 | NA | TRBV25-1 | CASSTDQSSGNTIYF | TGTGCCAGCAGTACGGACCAAAGCTCTGGAAACACCATATATTTT
many | TRBJ2-3 | TRBD2 | TRBV5-4 | CASSLPAGGRADTQYF | TGTGCCAGCAGCTTACCAGCGGGAGGGAGAGCAGATACGCAGTATTTT
NA | TRBJ2-7 | NA | TRBV20-1 | CSASPRWVYEQYF | TGCAGTGCTAGTCCCCGGTGGGTCTACGAGCAGTACTTC
many | TRBJ1-1 | TRBD1 | TRBV11-3 | CASSFGTGNTEAFF | TGTGCCAGCAGCTTCGGGACAGGCAACACTGAAGCTTTCTTT
few | TRBJ2-7 | TRBD1 | TRBV7-3 | CASSLMGTGSYEQYF | TGTGCCAGCAGCTTAATGGGGACAGGGAGCTACGAGCAGTACTTC
many | TRBJ1-1 | TRBD1 | TRBV30 | CAWTFVAGQGTEAFF | TGTGCCTGGACGTTCGTTGCGGGACAGGGAACTGAAGCTTTCTTT
many | TRBJ2-7 | TRBD2 | TRBV14 | CASSQEAGLVTDEQYF | TGTGCCAGCAGCCAAGAGGCGGGACTAGTAACCGACGAGCAGTACTTC
few | TRBJ1-2 | TRBD1 | TRBV29-1 | CSCWTGHNYGYTF | TGCAGCTGCTGGACAGGACATAACTATGGCTACACCTTC
few | TRBJ2-7 | TRBD2 | TRBV28 | CASSSGLAALGAQYF | TGTGCCAGCAGTTCGGGACTAGCGGCTCTCGGGGCGCAGTACTTC
many | TRBJ2-3 | TRBD2 | TRBV11-3 | CASSFSLAGVGTDTQYF | TGTGCCAGCAGCTTCTCCTTAGCGGGAGTTGGCACAGATACGCAGTATTTT
many | TRBJ2-7 | TRBD2 | TRBV12-3/TRBV12-4 | CASSLPGLAVYEQYF | TGTGCCAGCAGTTTACCGGGACTAGCGGTTTACGAGCAGTACTTC
once | TRBJ2-3 | NA | TRBV12-3/TRBV12-4 | CASGGRGYTDTQYF | TGTGCCAGCGGTGGGCGGGGTTACACAGATACGCAGTATTTT
few | TRBJ1-6 | NA | TRBV5-6 | CASSLDRRNSPLHF | TGTGCCAGCAGCTTGGACAGGAGAAATTCACCCCTCCACTTT